The 10 T cell receptor beta chains in this list originate from one sample, sequenced in a study of blood T cell repertoires in COVID-19. Measured with immunoSEQ multiplex PCR; TCRdb has only the in-frame clones, and not every one. The data contain about 70,000 clones, over 75% of them singletons. Sequencing used peripheral blood. Receptors originate from a woman in her late teens or twenties with acute or convalescent COVID-19.

This rearrangement joins TRBV6-1 to TRBJ1-1; D gene unclear. V was clipped by 5 bases and J by 3 bases, with 7 bases between them. The germline V gene has CDR1 MNHNS and CDR2 SASEGT. The CDR3 extends over 12 amino acids. The CDR3 reads CASSTGHTEAFF. The CDR3 region has the DNA TGTGCCAGCAGTACTGGGCACACTGAAGCTTTCTTT.

The chain combines TRBV7-8 with TRBJ2-3; 10 nucleotides line up with TRBD2. The CDR3 has 17 amino acids. Germline V gene sequence: CDR1 SGHVS, CDR2 FQNEAQ. V lost 4 bases, J lost 2 bases, and 9 bases stayed unmatched. The CDR3 region is CASSSSSGSAITDTQYF. In DNA form, the CDR3 reads TGTGCCAGCAGCTCCTCTAGCGGGAGCGCCATCACAGATACGCAGTATTTT.

Here the CDR3 reads CASRPGTGYLYTIYF. CDR3 nucleotide sequence: TGTGCCAGCAGGCCCGGGACAGGGTATTTATACACCATATATTTT. The V and J genes are TRBV28 and TRBJ1-3; 9 nucleotides align to TRBD1. Germline CDR1 reads MDHEN; CDR2 reads SYDVKM. V lost 6 bases, J lost 8 bases, and 11 bases stayed unmatched. The CDR3 length is 15 residues.

In this sample, this clone turned up once. The J gene is TRBJ2-3, the V gene TRBV13, with unresolved D. This CDR3 is 15 amino acids long. V dropped 3 bases and J dropped 0 bases, with 10 bases sitting between them. CDR1 PRHDT and CDR2 FYEKMQ come from the germline V gene (reference sequence). This CDR3 is CASSFQLRSTDTQYF. The CDR3 bases are TGTGCCAGCAGCTTCCAGTTGAGGAGCACAGATACGCAGTATTTT.

This clone has only one observation. The chain recombines TRBV5-1 with TRBJ2-3; possibly TRBD2 for D (5 bases). Trimming pared 0 bases from V and 2 bases from J, leaving 7 bases between. Germline V lookup: CDR1 SGHRS, CDR2 YFSETQ. The CDR3 extends over 14 amino acids. Here the CDR3 reads CASSLGGVTDTQYF. CDR3 in DNA: TGCGCCAGCAGCTTGGGGGGAGTCACAGATACGCAGTATTTT.

V is TRBV27 and J is TRBJ2-5; 14 bases fit TRBD2. The CDR3 is 18 amino acids. Germline V gene lookup returns CDR1 MNHEY and CDR2 SMNVEV (reference sequence). After removal of 6 bases from V and 1 base from J, the junction contained 10 bases not matched to a gene. The CDR3 here is CASSLGTSGGKRQETQYF. CDR3 DNA sequence: TGTGCCAGCAGCTTGGGGACTAGCGGGGGAAAACGCCAAGAGACCCAGTACTTC.

The chain carries TRBV3-1 (or the pseudogene TRBV3-2) and TRBJ2-7, with a possible D match to TRBD1 (6 bases). CDR1 LGHDT and CDR2 YNNKEL come from the germline V gene (reference sequence). This CDR3 region has 19 residues. V lost 1 base and J 2 bases, leaving 24 bases between the germline ends. The CDR3: CASSQVYTLKGQGTYEQYF. CDR3 bases: TGTGCCAGCAGCCAAGTTTATACCCTTAAGGGGCAGGGGACCTACGAGCAGTACTTC.

CDR3 in DNA: TGTGCCAGCAGTCTGGGGCCAAGATCTGGAGGGGCAGAATCACCCCTCCACTTT. Residues: CASSLGPRSGGAESPLHF. The chain links TRBV28 to TRBJ1-6, with a tentative D call TRBD1 (5 bases). The germline V gene encodes CDR1 MDHEN and CDR2 SYDVKM. V was clipped by 5 bases and J by 10 bases, with 27 bases between them. The CDR3 covers 18 residues.

The sample holds a few counts of this clone. The chain has TRBV7-2 and TRBJ1-1; D is undetermined. The CDR3 consists of 16 residues. Trimming removed 1 base at V and 2 bases at J, with 14 bases between. CDR1 and CDR2 from the germline V gene are SGHTA and FQGNSA. CDR3 coding DNA: TGTGCCAGCAGCTTAGACGGGTTCGGGGATAACACTGAAGCTTTCTTT. As protein: CASSLDGFGDNTEAFF. Complete variable domain (other parts from reference TRBV7-2 and TRBJ1-1): GAGVSQSPSNKVTEKGKDVELRCDPISGHTALYWYRQSLGQGLEFLIYFQGNSAPDKSGLPSDRFSAERTGGSVSTLTIQRTQQEDSAVYLCASSLDGFGDNTEAFFGQGTRLTVV.

The chain links TRBV15 to TRBJ2-1; D is uncertain. V shed 0 bases and J shed 0 bases, with 15 bases lying between them. CDR1 is LNHNV, CDR2 YYDKDF, per germline (reference sequence). This CDR3 comprises 18 residues. The CDR3 DNA follows: TGTGCCACCAGCAGAGATTCCAGAGGCAGCAGCTCCTACAATGAGCAGTTCTTC. It specifies CATSRDSRGSSSYNEQFF.